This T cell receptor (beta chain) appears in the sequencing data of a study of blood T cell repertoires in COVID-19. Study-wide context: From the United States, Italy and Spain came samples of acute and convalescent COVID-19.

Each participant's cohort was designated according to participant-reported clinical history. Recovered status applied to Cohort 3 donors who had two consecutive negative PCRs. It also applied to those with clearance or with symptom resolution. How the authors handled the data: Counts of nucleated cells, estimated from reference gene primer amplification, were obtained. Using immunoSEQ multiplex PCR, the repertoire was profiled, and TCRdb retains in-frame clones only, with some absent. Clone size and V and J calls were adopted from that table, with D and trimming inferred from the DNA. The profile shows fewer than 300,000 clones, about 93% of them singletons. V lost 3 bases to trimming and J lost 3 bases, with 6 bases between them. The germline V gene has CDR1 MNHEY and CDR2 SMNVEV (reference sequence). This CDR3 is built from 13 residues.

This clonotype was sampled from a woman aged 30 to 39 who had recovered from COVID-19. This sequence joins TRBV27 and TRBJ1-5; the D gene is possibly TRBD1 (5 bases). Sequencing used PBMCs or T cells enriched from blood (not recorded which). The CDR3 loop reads CASSLTVNQPQHF. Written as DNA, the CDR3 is TGTGCCAGCAGTTTGACAGTCAATCAGCCCCAGCATTTT.